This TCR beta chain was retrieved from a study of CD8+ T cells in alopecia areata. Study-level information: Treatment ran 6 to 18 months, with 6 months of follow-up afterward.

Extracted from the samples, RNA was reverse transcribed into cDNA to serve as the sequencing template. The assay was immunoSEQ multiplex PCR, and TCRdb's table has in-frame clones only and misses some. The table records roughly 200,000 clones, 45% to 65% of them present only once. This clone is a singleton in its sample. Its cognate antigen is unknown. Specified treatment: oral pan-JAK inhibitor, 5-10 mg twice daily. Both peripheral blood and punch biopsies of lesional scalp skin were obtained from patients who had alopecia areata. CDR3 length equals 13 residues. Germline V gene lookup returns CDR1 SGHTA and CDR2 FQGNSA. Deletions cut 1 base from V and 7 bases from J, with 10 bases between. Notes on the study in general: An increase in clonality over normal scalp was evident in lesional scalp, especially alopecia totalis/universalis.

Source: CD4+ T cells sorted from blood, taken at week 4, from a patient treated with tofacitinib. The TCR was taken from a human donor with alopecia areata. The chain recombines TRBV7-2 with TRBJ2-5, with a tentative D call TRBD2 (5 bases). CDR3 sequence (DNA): TGTGCCAGCAGCTTAGAGGGCAGCGGGACCCAGTACTTC. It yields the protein CASSLEGSGTQYF.